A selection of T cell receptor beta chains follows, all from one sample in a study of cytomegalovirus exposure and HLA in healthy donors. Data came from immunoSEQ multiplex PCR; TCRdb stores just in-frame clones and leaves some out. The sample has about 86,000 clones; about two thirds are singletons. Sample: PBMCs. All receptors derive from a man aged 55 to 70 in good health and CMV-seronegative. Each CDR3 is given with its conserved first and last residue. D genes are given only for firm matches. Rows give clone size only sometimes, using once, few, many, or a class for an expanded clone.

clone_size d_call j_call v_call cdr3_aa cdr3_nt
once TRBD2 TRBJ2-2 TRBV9 CASSVGAGGDTGELFF TGTGCCAGCAGCGTAGGAGCGGGGGGGGACACCGGGGAGCTGTTTTTT
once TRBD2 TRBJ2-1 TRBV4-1 CASSQDQTSGRSEQFF TGCGCCAGCAGCCAAGATCAAACTAGCGGGAGGAGTGAGCAGTTCTTC
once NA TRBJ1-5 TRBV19 CASRNTFNQPQHF TGTGCCAGTAGAAACACCTTCAATCAGCCCCAGCATTTT
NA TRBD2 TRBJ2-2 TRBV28 CASGAGGNRELFF TGTGCCAGCGGGGCGGGAGGAAACCGGGAGCTGTTTTTT
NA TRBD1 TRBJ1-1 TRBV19 CATLDRALPNTEAFF TGTGCCACCCTGGACAGGGCACTTCCGAACACTGAAGCTTTCTTT
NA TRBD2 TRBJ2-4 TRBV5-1 CASSLGLAGGPRGNIQYF TGCGCCAGCAGCTTGGGACTAGCGGGAGGGCCCAGGGGAAACATTCAGTACTTC
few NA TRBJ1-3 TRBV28 CASSSQDSPSGNTIYF TGTGCCAGCAGTTCCCAAGACTCCCCCTCTGGAAACACCATATATTTT
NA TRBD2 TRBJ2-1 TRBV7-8 CASSYGTSGRVYNEQFF TGTGCCAGCAGCTACGGGACTAGCGGGAGGGTATACAATGAGCAGTTCTTC
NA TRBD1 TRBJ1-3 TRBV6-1 CASLTGAGNTIYF TGTGCCAGCTTAACAGGGGCTGGAAACACCATATATTTT
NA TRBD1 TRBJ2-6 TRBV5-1 CASSPTVQGAGSGANVLTF TGCGCCAGCAGCCCGACGGTACAGGGGGCCGGCTCTGGGGCCAACGTCCTGACTTTC
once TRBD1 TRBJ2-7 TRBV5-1 CASSLDGTGTLASYF TGCGCCAGCAGCTTGGACGGGACAGGGACACTAGCTTCGTACTTC
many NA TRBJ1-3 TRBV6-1 CASSVEGWGNTIYF TGTGCCAGCAGTGTGGAGGGATGGGGAAACACCATATATTTT
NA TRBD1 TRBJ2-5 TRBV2 CASSGGQGTGETQYF TGTGCCAGCAGCGGTGGACAGGGGACGGGAGAGACCCAGTACTTC
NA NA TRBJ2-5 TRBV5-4 CASSTDGIQETQYF TGTGCCAGCAGCACTGACGGGATCCAAGAGACCCAGTACTTC
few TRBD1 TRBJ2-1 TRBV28 CASSLSGTAYNEQFF TGTGCCAGCAGTTTGTCGGGGACAGCCTACAATGAGCAGTTCTTC
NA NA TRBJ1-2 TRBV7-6 CASSPGLANYGYTF TGTGCCAGCAGCCCTGGGCTGGCTAACTATGGCTACACCTTC
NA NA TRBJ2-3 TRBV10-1 CATSGDTSTDTQYF TGCGCCACCTCCGGTGATACTAGCACAGATACGCAGTATTTT
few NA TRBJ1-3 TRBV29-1 CSVEGREAGNTIYF TGCAGCGTTGAAGGCAGGGAGGCTGGAAACACCATATATTTT
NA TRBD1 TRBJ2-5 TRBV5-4 CASSADRRQETQYF TGTGCCAGCAGCGCGGACAGGAGGCAAGAGACCCAGTACTTC
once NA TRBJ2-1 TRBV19 CASSIPDNEQFF TGTGCCAGTAGTATTCCCGACAATGAGCAGTTCTTC
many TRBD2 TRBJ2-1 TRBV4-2 CASSQGTSLINEQFF TGTGCCAGCAGCCAAGGGACTAGCTTGATAAATGAGCAGTTCTTC
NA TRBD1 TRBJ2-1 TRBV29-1 CSVATQPGQGASEQFF TGCAGCGTTGCCACCCAACCGGGACAGGGGGCATCGGAGCAGTTCTTC
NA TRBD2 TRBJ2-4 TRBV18 CASSPGLGRNIQYF TGTGCCAGCTCACCGGGACTAGGTCGGAACATTCAGTACTTC
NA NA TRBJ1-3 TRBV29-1 CSADAGTSSSGNTIYF TGCAGCGCAGATGCCGGGACATCAAGCTCTGGAAACACCATATATTTT
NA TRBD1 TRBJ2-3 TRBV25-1 CASSSLGQGEDTQYF TGTGCCAGCAGTTCTCTTGGACAGGGGGAAGATACGCAGTATTTT
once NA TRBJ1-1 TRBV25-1 CASSLREITEAFF TGTGCCAGCTCGCTGAGGGAGATCACTGAAGCTTTCTTT
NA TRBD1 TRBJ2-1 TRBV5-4 CASSLQQGGQFF TGTGCCAGCAGCTTACAACAGGGGGGGCAGTTCTTC
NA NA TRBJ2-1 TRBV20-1 CSARVLREQFF TGCAGTGCTAGAGTACTCCGAGAGCAGTTCTTC